Listed below are T cell receptor beta chains from one sample, sequenced in a study of blood T cell repertoires in COVID-19. Measured with immunoSEQ multiplex PCR; TCRdb has only the in-frame clones, and not every one. Among approximately 45,000 clones listed, over 80% were seen once. The sequenced material came from peripheral blood. These receptors all come from a woman in her 40s with acute or convalescent COVID-19. CDR3s leave out the opening cysteine and the closing phenylalanine or tryptophan.

>TRBJ1-6|TRBV5-5
ASSLEVLGTGSYNSPLH
>TRBJ1-1|TRBV6-2/TRBV6-3
ASSSPSGAVREAF
>TRBJ2-3|TRBV29-1
SVENQSGTDTQY
>TRBJ1-1|TRBV9
ASSAGTGGPEAF
>TRBJ1-4|TRBV27
ASSFRGPSLSHNEKLF
>TRBJ1-2|TRBV4-1
ASSQDFNRGYGYT
>TRBJ2-7|TRBV11-2
ASSPQRGGYEQY
>TRBJ1-5|TRBV5-1
ASSLSGTAQQPQH
>TRBJ2-3|TRBV9
ASSLRQASTDTQY
>TRBJ2-7|TRBV4-2
ASSRDGGARGYEQY
>TRBJ2-1|TRBV13
ASSLEGQGSEQF
>TRBJ1-1|TRBV7-9
ASSAADRGATEAF
>TRBJ1-6|TRBV27
ASAKQGLGSSYNSPLH
>TRBJ2-1|TRBV6-5
ASRGRVSSYNEQF
>TRBJ2-7|TRBV18
ASSSTSESVIPYEQY
>TRBJ2-6|TRBV7-7
ASGPAGANVLT
>TRBJ1-5|TRBV19
ASRAGTAGYSPQH
>TRBJ1-1|TRBV15
ATSRDRGGPEAF
>TRBJ1-6|TRBV7-2
ASSRDSNAYNSPLH
>TRBJ1-1|TRBV27
ASRQAQGLNTEAF
>TRBJ2-1|TRBV5-1
ASSLIGDSSYNEQF
>TRBJ2-5|TRBV6-2/TRBV6-3
ASSMNRDRGRETQY
>TRBJ1-1|TRBV5-4
ASSIDSLEAF
>TRBJ1-4|TRBV21-1
ASSKRTENEKLF
>TRBJ2-3|TRBV7-3
ASSSRLETSGTDTQY
>TRBJ2-3|TRBV6-4
ASSDRGRTDTQY
>TRBJ1-4|TRBV5-1
ASSLSGQGGEKLF
>TRBJ1-2|TRBV20-1
SASRREGNYGYT
>TRBJ1-1|TRBV27
ASSFGQSTEAF
>TRBJ2-5|TRBV5-8
ASSPRGVLPDQETQY
>TRBJ2-2|TRBV7-3
ASSLTGGGPGELF
>TRBJ2-7|TRBV19
ASSRGQGAYEQY
>TRBJ2-7|TRBV5-1
ASSLGQEQY
>TRBJ1-1|TRBV10-2
ATADNQNTEAF
>TRBJ2-7|TRBV27
ASSFQGQGNYEQY
>TRBJ2-3|TRBV5-1
ASSLNGDRGVDTQY
>TRBJ1-2|TRBV27
ASSLAGANYGYT
>TRBJ1-2|TRBV27
ASSSSTQGLGGYT
>TRBJ1-2|TRBV27
ASSSLLYWTASNYGYT
>TRBJ2-5|TRBV24-1
ATSHLVGVEETQY
>TRBJ1-1|TRBV29-1
SVPGTGNTEAF
>TRBJ2-3|TRBV19
ASSIGKQTTDTQY
>TRBJ1-2|TRBV24-1
ATSDQDRPSNYGYT
>TRBJ2-5|TRBV28
ASSPGLAGGHGETQY
>TRBJ1-4|TRBV5-1
ASSPQKEKLF
>TRBJ1-2|TRBV5-1
ASSSDRERNYGYT
>TRBJ1-2|TRBV12-3/TRBV12-4
ASSPSRGWGYT
>TRBJ1-2|TRBV28
ASRNRGQVYGYT
>TRBJ2-3|TRBV6-4
ASSFGTGGADTQY
>TRBJ2-5|TRBV4-3
ASSQDTSGETQY
>TRBJ2-7|TRBV25-1
ASSEIAGGRYEQY
>TRBJ1-2|TRBV5-1
ASSLEGDPRQGEAGYT
>TRBJ2-7|TRBV11-2
ASSLQGTSGASYEQY